One sample yielded the 18 T cell receptor beta chains listed below, sequenced in a study of control samples from healthy donors and cancer patients. The table came from immunoSEQ multiplex PCR; TCRdb's copy has only in-frame clones and leaves some out. This sample carries over 150,000 clones, approximately 93% of them seen once, and the ten largest clones take about 5.6%. Sequenced material: blood. Receptors were obtained from a man aged 40-55 years in good health.

The chain joins TRBV5-6 to TRBJ1-5; perhaps TRBD1 as D (6 bases). The CDR3 extends over 14 amino acids. Deletions cut 3 bases from V and 2 bases from J, with 9 bases between. The germline V gene has CDR1 SGHDT and CDR2 YYEEEE. This chain's CDR3 is CASSYRAGNQPQHF. For the CDR3, the DNA is TGTGCCAGCAGCTACAGGGCTGGCAATCAGCCCCAGCATTTT.

The V gene is TRBV14, the J gene TRBJ2-1; 8 positions match TRBD2. Germline V gene lookup returns CDR1 SGHDN and CDR2 FVKESK. The CDR3 runs to 16 residues. V was pared by 1 base and J by 3 bases, with 5 bases of the junction left unmatched. The CDR3 DNA follows: TGTGCCAGCAGCCAAGTTAGCGGGATAAGCTACAATGAGCAGTTCTTC. This gives the protein CASSQVSGISYNEQFF.

The J gene is TRBJ2-1, the V gene TRBV28; D possibly corresponds to TRBD1 (7 bases). Germline V gene data show CDR1 as MDHEN and CDR2 as SYDVKM. Trimming took off 8 bases at V and 3 bases at J, with 17 bases between the two ends. This CDR3 spans 15 amino acids. In DNA form, the CDR3 reads TGTGCCAGCGGGACTCCGGGACAGAACTACAATGAGCAGTTCTTC. Protein sequence: CASGTPGQNYNEQFF.

The V and J genes are TRBV3-1 (or the pseudogene TRBV3-2) and TRBJ1-3; D unclear. Germline V gives CDR1 LGHDT, CDR2 YNNKEL (reference sequence). This CDR3 region has 14 residues. V lost 2 bases to trimming and J lost 4 bases, with 9 bases between them. Here the CDR3 DNA reads TGTGCCAGCAGCCAACGGGCCATGGGAAACACCATATATTTT. This translates into CASSQRAMGNTIYF.

V and J are TRBV5-1 and TRBJ1-4, with 9 nucleotides matching TRBD1. The V gene's germline CDR1 is SGHRS and CDR2 YFSETQ. Trimming took 3 bases from V and 6 from J; bases not matched to a gene: 3. The CDR3 consists of 14 residues. Here the CDR3 reads CASSSGTGYEKLFF. The CDR3 DNA reads TGCGCCAGCAGCTCCGGGACAGGGTATGAAAAACTGTTTTTT.

CDR3 residues: CASSPDKGRGGYTF. DNA of the CDR3: TGTGCCAGTAGTCCCGATAAGGGGAGAGGCGGCTACACCTTC. This chain joins TRBV19 and TRBJ1-2; possible D gene TRBD1, 5 bases. Germline V CDR1 and CDR2: LNHDA, SQIVND (reference sequence). V shed 5 bases and J shed 8 bases, with 18 bases lying between them. The CDR3 is 14 residues long.

The J gene is TRBJ1-2, the V gene TRBV28; 9 nucleotides match TRBD1. V shed 7 bases and J 4 bases; nucleotides not matched to a gene: 13. Per germline, CDR1 MDHEN and CDR2 SYDVKM. The length of the CDR3 is 16 residues. CDR3 bases: TGTGCCAGCACCCGATACAGGGGGCGGGATGGCTATGGCTACACCTTC. Amino acids: CASTRYRGRDGYGYTF.

This chain links TRBV5-1 with TRBJ1-5; possible D gene TRBD1, 5 bases. CDR3 length: 15 residues. Germline CDR1 is SGHRS and CDR2 is YFSETQ. Trimming stripped 4 bases from V and 10 bases from J, with 21 bases between. The CDR3: CASSPTTGLSSPQHF. The CDR3 nucleotides are TGCGCCAGCAGCCCAACTACGGGACTCAGTTCCCCCCAGCATTTT.

The chain links TRBV12-2 to TRBJ2-3; the table names TRBD2, a call not compared with the DNA. TRBV12-2 is reported as a pseudogene. The CDR3 has 16 residues. The CDR3 DNA is TGTGCAAGTCGCTTCCGGCGGGGGAGTATCGCAGATACGCAGTATTTT. This gives the protein CASRFRRGSIADTQYF.

J is TRBJ2-3 and V is TRBV7-7; TRBD1 aligns across 7 bases. V lost 2 bases, J lost 5 bases, and 7 bases stayed unmatched. Germline CDR1 SSHAT, CDR2 FNYEAQ (reference sequence). The CDR3 consists of 15 residues. CDR3 protein: CASSLYPGGGDTQYF. The CDR3 coding sequence is TGTGCCAGCAGCTTATATCCAGGGGGTGGAGATACGCAGTATTTT. Using reference TRBV7-7 and TRBJ2-3 for the parts outside the CDR3, the full variable domain is GAGVSQSPRYKVTKRGQDVTLRCDPISSHATLYWYQQALGQGPEFLTYFNYEAQPDKSGLPSDRFSAERPEGSISTLTIQRTEQRDSAMYRCASSLYPGGGDTQYFGPGTRLTVL.

The V gene is TRBV6-2 or TRBV6-3, the J gene TRBJ1-1; D is undetermined. CDR1 is MNHEY and CDR2 is SVGEGT in the germline V gene. The V gene lost 5 bases and the J gene lost 0 bases, with 7 bases spanning the gap. The CDR3 contains 13 residues. The CDR3 DNA is TGTGCCAGCAGTCTAAGATTGAACACTGAAGCTTTCTTT. Protein product: CASSLRLNTEAFF.

The V call is TRBV5-1, the J call TRBJ2-3; a possible D gene is TRBD2 (6 bases). Deletions cut 0 bases from V and 8 bases from J, with 13 bases between. Germline-derived CDR1 and CDR2 are SGHRS and YFSETQ. There are 14 residues in the CDR3. This CDR3 reads CASSLDRGGGTQYF. In nucleotides, the CDR3 is TGCGCCAGCAGCTTGGATCGTGGGGGAGGTACGCAGTATTTT.

This chain links TRBV7-9 with TRBJ1-5; 9 nucleotides agree with TRBD1. V lost 4 bases and J lost 7; bases outside the gene matches: 8. Germline values: CDR1 SEHNR, CDR2 FQNEAQ (reference sequence). The CDR3 runs to 15 residues. The CDR3 is CASSSTGTGNQPQHF. The CDR3 region has the DNA TGTGCCAGCAGCTCTACCGGGACAGGGAACCAGCCCCAGCATTTT. Filled out from reference TRBV7-9 and TRBJ1-5, the complete variable domain reads DTGVSQNPRHKITKRGQNVTFRCDPISEHNRLYWYRQTLGQGPEFLTYFQNEAQLEKSRLLSDRFSAERPKGSFSTLEIQRTEQGDSAMYLCASSSTGTGNQPQHFGDGTRLSIL.

Regarding this clone: The same CDR3 is also encoded by other DNA sequences in this sample. The J gene is TRBJ1-1, the V gene TRBV12-3 or TRBV12-4; TRBD1 might be the D (6 bases). The V gene lost 2 bases and the J gene lost 11 bases, with 15 bases spanning the gap. There are 13 residues in the CDR3. DNA for the CDR3: TGTGCCAGCAGTTTATCGGGGGCCGTCAAGGCTTTCTTT. As protein: CASSLSGAVKAFF.

This chain uses TRBV5-5 with TRBJ1-2; 7 nucleotides match TRBD1. Trimming cost V 3 bases and J 0 bases; bases outside gene matches: 5. The CDR3 spans 15 residues. Germline assignment: CDR1 SGHKS and CDR2 YYEKEE (reference sequence). The CDR3 nucleotides are TGTGCCAGCAGCTCCCAGGGGGTAGCTAACTATGGCTACACCTTC. Translation gives CASSSQGVANYGYTF.

The gene calls are TRBV15 and TRBJ1-5; TRBD1 is a possible D gene (5 bases). The CDR3 totals 14 residues. Trimming stripped 0 bases from V and 7 bases from J, with 10 bases between. Germline V gene sequence: CDR1 LNHNV, CDR2 YYDKDF (reference sequence). The CDR3 region is CATSRETATQPQHF. The CDR3 region has the DNA TGTGCCACCAGCAGAGAGACAGCCACACAGCCCCAGCATTTT. Filled out from reference TRBV15 and TRBJ1-5, the complete variable domain reads DAMVIQNPRYQVTQFGKPVTLSCSQTLNHNVMYWYQQKSSQAPKLLFHYYDKDFNNEADTPDNFQSRRPNTSFCFLDIRSPGLGDTAMYLCATSRETATQPQHFGDGTRLSIL.

The DNA of the CDR3 is TGTGCCAGCTTCTCCGCGGCCTACGAGCAGTACTTC. Its translation: CASFSAAYEQYF. The chain joins TRBV5-5 to TRBJ2-7; no reliable D call. Trimming left V 7 bases short and J 2 bases short, with 10 bases between. CDR3 length: 12 residues. Germline lookup yields CDR1 SGHKS and CDR2 YYEKEE (reference sequence).

This sequence joins TRBV9 and TRBJ2-7, with D uncertain. V was shortened by 0 bases and J by 3 bases, with 10 bases between the two germline ends. There are 14 residues in the CDR3. Germline V gene data show CDR1 as SGDLS and CDR2 as YYNGEE. In DNA form, the CDR3 reads TGTGCCAGCAGCGTAGGAGGTAGCTACTACGAGCAGTACTTC. It codes for CASSVGGSYYEQYF.